Listed below are T cell receptor beta chains from one sample, sequenced in a study of T-cell reconstitution after alpha-beta-depleted transplantation in children. From the PCR reads, TCRdb called clonotypes with MiXCR, one entry per CDR3 protein. The sample contains about 1,000,000 distinct CDR3 sequences, about 30% of which appear only once. Here the sequenced sample was PBMCs, mostly from graft donor cells, taken 360 days after TCRalphabeta/CD19-depleted stem cell transplant. These receptors came from a boy under two years old who had a stem cell transplant for SCID, so the T cells may come from the graft donor. Each CDR3 is given without its conserved first and last residue. Fields, in order: V gene, CDR3 length, clone size, J gene, CDR3 protein. Size is stated for part of the rows, as once, few or many counts, or as a class when the clone is expanded.

TRBV18,14,once,TRBJ2-7,ASSPLSTLSSYEQY
TRBV30,15,few,TRBJ2-7,AWTGTGGPARSYEQY
TRBV20-1,10,few,TRBJ1-6,SAGGGNSPLH
TRBV7-9,14,few,TRBJ2-5,ASSLKETGSQETQY
TRBV2,13,-,TRBJ2-7,ASRPWTGSGYEQY
TRBV12-5,14,few,TRBJ2-1,ASGLFGGGVHNEQF
TRBV12-3/TRBV12-4,11,-,TRBJ2-2,ASSTGSTGELF
TRBV10-3,9,few,TRBJ2-7,AISDISEQY
TRBV12-3/TRBV12-4,9,many,TRBJ2-1,ASSRTNEQF
TRBV5-1,15,once,TRBJ1-3,ASSLELGRISGNTIY
TRBV5-6,12,few,TRBJ2-1,ASGAGLSYNEQF
TRBV9,16,few,TRBJ2-1,ASSASVNLRDEWGEQF
TRBV20-1,10,-,TRBJ2-3,SEKGATDTQY
TRBV7-2,13,-,TRBJ2-1,ASSRAGNIYNEQF